The sequence of this T cell receptor (beta chain) was determined in a study of blood T cell repertoires in COVID-19. Some clones are missing from TCRdb's copy, which holds only in-frame ones; the method was immunoSEQ multiplex PCR. The sample has under 300,000 clones; roughly 80% are singletons. The CDR3 consists of 12 residues. V was trimmed by 9 bases and J by 2 bases, leaving 10 bases between them. Germline lookup yields CDR1 SEHNR and CDR2 FQNEAQ (reference sequence). Sequenced input: peripheral blood. The genes are TRBV7-9 and TRBJ1-1, with D perhaps TRBD1 (5 bases). This clonotype was sampled from a woman aged 18-30 years with acute or convalescent COVID-19. Written as DNA, the CDR3 is TGTGCCAGTCATGGGGCTAACACTGAAGCTTTCTTT. It encodes CASHGANTEAFF.